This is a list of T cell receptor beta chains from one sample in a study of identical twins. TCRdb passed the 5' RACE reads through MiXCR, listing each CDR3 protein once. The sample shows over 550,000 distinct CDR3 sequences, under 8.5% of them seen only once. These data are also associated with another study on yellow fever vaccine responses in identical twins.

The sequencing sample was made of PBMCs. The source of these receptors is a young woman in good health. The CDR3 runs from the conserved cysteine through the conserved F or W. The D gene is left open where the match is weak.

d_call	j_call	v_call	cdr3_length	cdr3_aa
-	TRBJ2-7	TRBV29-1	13	CSVEDGSSYEQYF
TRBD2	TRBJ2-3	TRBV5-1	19	CASSLARLAGGQGTDTQYF
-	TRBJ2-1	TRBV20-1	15	CSASDGRITYNEQFF
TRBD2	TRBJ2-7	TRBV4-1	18	CASSPYESTSGRFYEQYF
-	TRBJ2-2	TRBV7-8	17	CASSPKTGTPNTGELFF
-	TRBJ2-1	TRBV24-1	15	CATASAFSGNNEQFF
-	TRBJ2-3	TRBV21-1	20	CASSKTLGQGIPPHTDTQYF
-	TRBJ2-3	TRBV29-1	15	CSVERGGGRTDTQYF
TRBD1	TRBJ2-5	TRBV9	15	CASSAKQGVGETQYF
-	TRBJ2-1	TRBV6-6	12	CASSYSLNEQFF
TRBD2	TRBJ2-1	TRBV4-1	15	CASRRLAGVAYEQFF
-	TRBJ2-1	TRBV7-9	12	CASSVLDNEQFF
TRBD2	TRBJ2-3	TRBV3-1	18	CASSQDQRLAGGMDTQYF
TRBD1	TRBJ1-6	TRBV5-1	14	CASRQGGPISPLHF
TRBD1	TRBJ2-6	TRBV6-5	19	CASSFRPGTGTSGANVLTF
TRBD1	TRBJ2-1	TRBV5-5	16	CASSLQGAGSYNEQFF
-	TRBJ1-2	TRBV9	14	CASSVDPVNYGYTF
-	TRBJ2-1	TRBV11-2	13	CASSSATGNEQFF
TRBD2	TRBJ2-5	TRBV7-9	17	CASSLGGILAGQETQYF
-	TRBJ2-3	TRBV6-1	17	CASRVYGSTVWGDTQYF
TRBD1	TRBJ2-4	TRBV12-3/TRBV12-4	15	CASSHRQGGRNIQYF
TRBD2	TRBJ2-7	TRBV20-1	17	CSAEKREPGEISYEQYF
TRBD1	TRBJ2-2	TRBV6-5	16	CASSYHLGQGTGELFF
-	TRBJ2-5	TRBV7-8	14	CASSLATTQETQYF
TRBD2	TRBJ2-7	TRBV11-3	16	CASSPRTSGGTYEQYF
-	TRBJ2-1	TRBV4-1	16	CASSQELPDSYNEQFF
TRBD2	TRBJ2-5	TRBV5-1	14	CASSGTSGEETQYF
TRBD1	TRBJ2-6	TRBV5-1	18	CASSSPGQESSGANVLTF
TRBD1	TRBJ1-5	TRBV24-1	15	CATGQTGGNNQPQHF
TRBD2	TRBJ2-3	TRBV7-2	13	CASSPSGGDTQYF
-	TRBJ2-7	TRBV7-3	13	CASSSAGPYEQYF
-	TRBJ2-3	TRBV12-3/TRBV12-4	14	CASSQTGGADTQYF
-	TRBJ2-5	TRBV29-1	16	CSVEGDFLAITETQYF
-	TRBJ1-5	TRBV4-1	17	CASSPKRRVHSNQPQHF
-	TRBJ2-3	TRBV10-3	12	CAISEGTDTQYF
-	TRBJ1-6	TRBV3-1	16	CASSQPRDVGNSPLHF
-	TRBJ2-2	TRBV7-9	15	CASSLANTNTGELFF
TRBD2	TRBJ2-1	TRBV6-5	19	CASSYSGTSGGRENNEQFF
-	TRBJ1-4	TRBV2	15	CASTPGDATNEKLFF
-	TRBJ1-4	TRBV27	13	CASSPRVGEKLFF
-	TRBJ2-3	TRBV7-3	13	CASSMGSTDTQYF
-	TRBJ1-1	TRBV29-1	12	CSGSGMNTEAFF